Following are 5 T cell receptor beta chains from one sample sequenced in a study of PD-1 blockade in classical Hodgkin lymphoma. Profiling relied on immunoSEQ multiplex PCR, and the TCRdb table lists in-frame clones only, not all of them. The repertoire has 35,000 to 45,000 clones, roughly 70% of them found once; the top ten carry about 2.8%. Every single patient, without exception, relapsed after autologous stem cell transplantation, and brentuximab vedotin exposure varied. Sequenced material: peripheral blood mononuclear cells (PBMCs), taken before the second cycle of nivolumab. Receptor source: a human donor with classical Hodgkin lymphoma.

The chain couples TRBV6-5 to TRBJ2-7, with D uncertain. In germline, CDR1 is MNHEY, CDR2 SVGAGI. CDR3 length: 15 amino acids. The V end was cut by 4 bases, the J end by 2 bases, with 15 bases between. The CDR3 nucleotides read TGTGCCAGCAGTTTAGGACCCCCCCAAACCTACGAGCAGTACTTC. It encodes CASSLGPPQTYEQYF.

Comments on this clone: The junction and the germline gene differ at one end; a read error may be behind it. This sequence joins TRBV7-7 and TRBJ2-1; the match to TRBD2 covers 10 bases. This CDR3 spans 17 amino acids. The V gene's germline CDR1 is SSHAT and CDR2 FNYEAQ (reference sequence). CDR3 residues: CASSLAGLAGARDEQFF. The CDR3 coding sequence is TGTGCTAGCAGCTTAGCAGGTCTAGCGGGAGCACGGGATGAGCAGTTCTTC.

This chain links TRBV6-5 with TRBJ1-1, with a weak D call TRBD1 (6 bases). CDR1 is MNHEY, CDR2 SVGAGI, per germline. V was clipped by 2 bases and J by 4 bases, with 11 bases between them. This CDR3 has 14 amino acids. CDR3 in amino acids: CASSYTGRGTEAFF. The CDR3, as DNA: TGTGCCAGCAGTTACACAGGGCGTGGCACTGAAGCTTTCTTT.

The count of this clone is one. This chain uses TRBV11-2 with TRBJ2-3, with unresolved D. Looked up from germline, CDR1 is SGHAT and CDR2 is FQNNGV. V was trimmed by 1 base and J by 6 bases, leaving 5 bases between them. The CDR3 runs to 12 residues. The CDR3, as DNA: TGTGCCAGCAGCTTAGGCTACGATACGCAGTATTTT. Protein sequence: CASSLGYDTQYF.

This chain links TRBV7-2 with TRBJ1-2; D possibly corresponds to TRBD1 (6 bases). The CDR3 is 15 residues long. The V gene lost 5 bases and the J gene lost 6 bases, with 19 bases spanning the gap. Germline lookup yields CDR1 SGHTA and CDR2 FQGNSA. The CDR3 protein is CASSKGGGQKDGYTF. In DNA form, the CDR3 reads TGTGCCAGCAGCAAAGGTGGGGGGCAGAAGGATGGCTACACCTTC. Combining the CDR3 with reference TRBV7-2 and TRBJ1-2 gives the whole variable domain GAGVSQSPSNKVTEKGKDVELRCDPISGHTALYWYRQSLGQGLEFLIYFQGNSAPDKSGLPSDRFSAERTGGSVSTLTIQRTQQEDSAVYLCASSKGGGQKDGYTFGSGTRLTVV.